Detailed here is one T cell receptor beta chain. The data are from a study of OX40 agonist ivuxolimab in advanced cancers. Produced via immunoSEQ multiplex PCR; TCRdb's table is partial and in-frame only. This table holds 46,000 or so clones, more than 75% found once. Trimming shortened V by 6 bases and J by 0 bases, and 7 bases separated the two germline ends. From germline, CDR1 is SSHAT and CDR2 FNYEAQ (reference sequence). This CDR3 is 13 amino acids long. On cycle 4 day 1 and cycle 7 day 1, as well as at baseline, blood was sampled. The gene calls are TRBV7-7 and TRBJ2-3; D may match TRBD1 or TRBD2 (5 bases each). The sample was CD4+ or CD8+ T cells sorted from blood, taken in a trial of the OX40 agonist ivuxolimab. The receptor's source is an adult with an advanced solid tumor such as melanoma, head and neck, liver or kidney cancer. CDR3 bases: TGTGCCAGCAGTCGGGACAGCACAGATACGCAGTATTTT. Protein sequence: CASSRDSTDTQYF.